The 14 T cell receptor beta chains below come from one sample, sequenced in a study of T cells after yellow fever vaccination. Each CDR3 protein is one row after TCRdb ran MiXCR on the 5' RACE reads. This table holds about 13,000 distinct CDR3 sequences, 4.9% found once. The material sequenced was PBMCs, either bulk or a sorted T-cell subset (CD4+, CD8+, memory, or dextramer-sorted; not recorded which), taken 45 days after the yellow fever booster vaccination. All receptors come from a man in his thirties or forties who received the YFV17D yellow fever vaccine.

The table lists this clonotype with many counts. The V call is TRBV19, the J call TRBJ1-5; no clear D. V lost 5 bases to trimming and J lost 0 bases, with 20 bases between them. The CDR3 extends over 18 amino acids. Germline-derived CDR1 and CDR2 are LNHDA and SQIVND (reference sequence). CDR3 protein: CASSWALGRGYSNQPQHF. The CDR3 nucleotides read TGTGCCAGTAGTTGGGCACTCGGGCGGGGATATAGCAATCAGCCCCAGCATTTT.

Ten or more counts support this clonotype. The chain links TRBV2 to TRBJ2-3, with D possibly being TRBD2 (5 bases). Germline CDR1 is SNHLY and CDR2 is FYNNEI. The V and J ends lost 2 bases and 4 bases respectively, with 7 bases between them. The CDR3 is 13 residues long. This chain's CDR3 is CASSERRADTQYF. The DNA for the CDR3 is TGTGCCAGCAGTGAACGGCGGGCAGATACGCAGTATTTT.

Ten or more counts support this clonotype. The V gene is TRBV11-2, the J gene TRBJ1-1; TRBD1 might be the D (5 bases). The CDR3 is 13 amino acids. With 10 bases removed from V and 1 base from J, the gap between germline ends came to 13 bases. Per the germline V gene, CDR1 is SGHAT and CDR2 is FQNNGV. CDR3 sequence: CATRELENTEAFF. The CDR3 nucleotides read TGTGCCACCAGGGAACTTGAGAACACTGAAGCTTTCTTT. The whole variable domain, filled in from reference TRBV11-2 and TRBJ1-1, reads EAGVAQSPRYKIIEKRQSVAFWCNPISGHATLYWYQQILGQGPKLLIQFQNNGVVDDSQLPKDRFSAERLKGVDSTLKIQPAKLEDSAVYLCATRELENTEAFFGQGTRLTVV.

This clonotype was recorded many times. The gene calls are TRBV27 and TRBJ2-3; TRBD2 aligns across 15 bases. In germline, CDR1 is MNHEY, CDR2 SMNVEV (reference sequence). There are 15 residues in the CDR3. The V and J ends lost 5 bases and 5 bases, in that order; junction bases with no gene match: 2. In DNA form, the CDR3 reads TGTGCCAGCAGTGGGACTAGCGGGAGGTTAGATACGCAGTATTTT. Its protein is CASSGTSGRLDTQYF.

This clonotype appeared many times. The V call is TRBV9, the J call TRBJ1-2; D not resolved. Trimming stripped 0 bases from V and 6 bases from J, with 9 bases between. There are 13 residues in the CDR3. Germline values: CDR1 SGDLS, CDR2 YYNGEE. The CDR3 sequence: CASSVDWADGYTF. The DNA for the CDR3 is TGTGCCAGCAGCGTAGACTGGGCGGATGGCTACACCTTC.

In its sample, this clonotype was seen many times. This chain links TRBV7-2 with TRBJ2-3, with D maybe TRBD2 (5 bases). Trimming took off 1 base at V and 6 bases at J, with 17 bases between the two ends. Looked up from germline, CDR1 is SGHTA and CDR2 is FQGNSA. The CDR3 is 16 amino acids. The CDR3 sequence is CASSLVRGPGMDTQYF. CDR3 DNA: TGTGCCAGCAGCTTAGTGCGCGGGCCCGGCATGGATACGCAGTATTTT.

This clonotype was counted ten times or more. The gene calls are TRBV6-5 and TRBJ2-3; no firm D call. CDR1 MNHEY and CDR2 SVGAGI come from the germline V gene. CDR3 length: 17 residues. V dropped 2 bases and J dropped 2 bases, with 17 bases sitting between them. DNA of the CDR3: TGTGCCAGCAGTTACCCGGTCCCCGACGGATACACAGATACGCAGTATTTT. Protein sequence: CASSYPVPDGYTDTQYF.

This clonotype was counted at least ten times. The chain is built from TRBV12-3 or TRBV12-4 and TRBJ1-1; D gene ambiguous. V was shortened by 5 bases and J by 7 bases, with 8 bases between the two germline ends. The CDR3 totals 11 residues. The CDR3 region has the DNA TGTGCCAGCAGTGTCCGCCATGAAGCTTTCTTT. It codes for CASSVRHEAFF.

In its sample, this clonotype was seen many times. The chain joins TRBV12-3 or TRBV12-4 to TRBJ2-7; the D gene is possibly TRBD2 (5 bases). V shed 3 bases and J shed 0 bases, with 9 bases lying between them. The CDR3 has 14 residues. CDR3 protein: CASSFWGVSYEQYF. The CDR3 coding sequence is TGTGCCAGCAGTTTTTGGGGAGTCTCCTACGAGCAGTACTTC.

This clonotype was counted ten times or more. This chain joins TRBV10-1 and TRBJ2-5, with 9 bases lining up with TRBD2. Trimming took 1 base from V and 5 from J; bases not matched to a gene: 11. The CDR3 is made up of 17 amino acids. The germline V gene encodes CDR1 WNHNN and CDR2 SYGVQD (reference sequence). The CDR3 is CASSELASGMWDETQYF. The CDR3 region has the DNA TGCGCCAGCAGTGAGTTGGCTAGCGGGATGTGGGATGAGACCCAGTACTTC.

This clonotype was detected ten times or more. The chain carries TRBV2 and TRBJ2-3; 11 nucleotides agree with TRBD2. CDR3 size: 15 residues. J was trimmed by 2 bases and V by 7 bases; bases with no gene match: 5. Looked up from germline, CDR1 is SNHLY and CDR2 is FYNNEI. The CDR3 is CASTYSGRATDTQYF. The CDR3 region has the DNA TGTGCCAGCACCTATAGCGGGAGGGCCACAGATACGCAGTATTTT.

As regards this clonotype: This may be a read error, as it is one base from a much larger clone. The CDR3 here is CATSTWTGVTGELFF. The CDR3 DNA sequence: TGTGCCACCAGCACCTGGACAGGGGTCACCGGGGAGCTGTTTTTT. This chain connects TRBV15 to TRBJ2-2; 9 bases align to TRBD1. The CDR3 loop spans 15 amino acids. Trimming at V came to 4 bases and at J to 4 bases, leaving 4 bases not matched to a gene. The germline gives CDR1 LNHNV, CDR2 YYDKDF (reference sequence).

This clonotype came up many times. This sequence joins TRBV24-1 and TRBJ2-2; D is ambiguous. The germline V gene has CDR1 KGHDR and CDR2 SFDVKD. This CDR3 is 11 amino acids long. Trimming stripped 4 bases from V and 7 bases from J, with 3 bases between. The CDR3 reads CATSDVGELFF. DNA of the CDR3: TGTGCCACCAGTGACGTCGGGGAGCTGTTTTTT.

Ten or more counts support this clonotype. The chain recombines TRBV20-1 with TRBJ2-7; tentatively, D is TRBD2 (6 bases). Germline CDR1 reads DFQATT; CDR2 reads SNEGSKA (reference sequence). The CDR3 has 13 residues. The V gene lost 4 bases and the J gene lost 4 bases, with 14 bases spanning the gap. CDR3 protein: CSAIMRAGYEQYF. The DNA for the CDR3 is TGCAGTGCTATCATGAGGGCGGGGTACGAGCAGTACTTC.